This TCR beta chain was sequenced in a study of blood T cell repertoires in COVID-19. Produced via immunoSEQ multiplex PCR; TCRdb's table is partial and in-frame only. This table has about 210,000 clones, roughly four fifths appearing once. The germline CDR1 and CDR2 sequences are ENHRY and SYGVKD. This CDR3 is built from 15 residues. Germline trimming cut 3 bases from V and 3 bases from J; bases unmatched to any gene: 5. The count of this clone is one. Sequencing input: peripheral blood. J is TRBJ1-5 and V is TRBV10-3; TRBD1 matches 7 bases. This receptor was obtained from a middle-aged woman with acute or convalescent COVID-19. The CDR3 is CAISDKGTVNQPQHF. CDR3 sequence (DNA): TGTGCCATCAGTGACAAGGGGACAGTCAATCAGCCCCAGCATTTT.